Detailed here is one T cell receptor (beta chain). The sample holds other DNA sequences that translate to the same CDR3. The data were obtained in a study of control samples from healthy donors and cancer patients. Generated by immunoSEQ multiplex PCR, the TCRdb table keeps only in-frame clones and is missing some. This repertoire shows over 100,000 clones, about 91% found once; its top ten account for less than 4%. The sample taken for sequencing was blood. This clonotype originated in a man aged 35 to 55 in good health.

DNA of the CDR3: TGTGCCAGCAGCCCTAGGGCGCGAGAGCAGTACTTC. Translating it yields CASSPRAREQYF. The rearrangement uses TRBV28 and TRBJ2-7; D is undetermined. The germline V and J ends were trimmed by 6 bases and 7 bases, with 13 bases remaining between them. In germline, CDR1 is MDHEN, CDR2 SYDVKM. This CDR3 is 12 amino acids long.